What follows are 21 T cell receptor beta chains derived from one specimen sequenced in a study of CD8 T cells in Susac syndrome. The RNA input was 0.5 to 1 ug, and it was reverse transcribed with random hexamers. TCRdb recomputed calls from the immunoSEQ multiplex PCR reads with MiXCR, one row per CDR3 protein. The profile shows roughly 170,000 distinct CDR3 sequences, roughly 92% of them singletons. Sequenced: CD4+ T cells from PBMCs. The receptors stem from a human donor with multiple sclerosis.

The rearrangement links TRBV7-3 to TRBJ2-3, with D perhaps given as TRBD1 or TRBD2 (6 bases each). CDR1 is SGHTA and CDR2 is FQGTGA in the germline V gene. The CDR3 length is 15 residues. Trimming stripped 5 bases from V and 0 bases from J, with 12 bases between. CDR3 in amino acids: CASSQGRGSTDTQYF. CDR3 coding DNA: TGTGCCAGCAGCCAGGGGCGGGGTAGCACAGATACGCAGTATTTT.

V and J are TRBV12-3 or TRBV12-4 and TRBJ2-5; 7 bases agree with TRBD2. This CDR3 region has 15 residues. V gave up 3 bases and J gave up 4 bases; unmatched junction bases: 8. DNA for the CDR3: TGTGCCAGCAGTTTCATAGGGAGGGCGGCAGAGACCCAGTACTTC. Protein sequence: CASSFIGRAAETQYF.

The J gene is TRBJ2-7, the V gene TRBV12-3 or TRBV12-4, with 7 bases matching TRBD2. The trim removed 5 bases at V and 6 bases at J, leaving 7 bases unmatched. This CDR3 is 13 amino acids long. The CDR3 region is CASSSRLALEQYF. CDR3 DNA sequence: TGTGCCAGCAGTAGCAGACTAGCACTCGAGCAGTACTTC.

This clonotype was seen a single time. The chain has TRBV20-1 and TRBJ2-3, with D tentatively TRBD2 (5 bases). The V and J ends lost 2 bases and 0 bases respectively, with 9 bases between them. The CDR3 is 14 residues long. Looked up from germline, CDR1 is DFQATT and CDR2 is SNEGSKA (reference sequence). As DNA, the CDR3 is TGCAGTGCTAGACCGAGGACTAGCACAGATACGCAGTATTTT. This translates into CSARPRTSTDTQYF.

This chain links TRBV7-2 with TRBJ1-6, with no clear D. Per the germline V gene, CDR1 is SGHTA and CDR2 is FQGNSA. This CDR3 comprises 14 residues. With 1 base removed from V and 11 bases from J, the gap between germline ends came to 12 bases. The CDR3 region is CASSLGHEGAPLHF. CDR3 coding DNA: TGTGCCAGCAGCTTAGGGCACGAGGGCGCACCCCTCCACTTT.

The chain joins TRBV6-2 or TRBV6-3 to TRBJ1-1, with 7 bases lining up with TRBD1. Losses at the gene ends were 8 bases for V and 1 base for J; bases not matched to a gene: 4. The CDR3 consists of 13 residues. CDR1 is MNHEY and CDR2 is SVGEGT in the germline V gene. CDR3 in DNA: TGTGCCAGCCGGGGACAGAAGAACACTGAAGCTTTCTTT. Its translation is CASRGQKNTEAFF.

The rearrangement joins TRBV30 to TRBJ1-2; 8 bases map to TRBD1. The CDR3 extends over 13 amino acids. Germline lookup yields CDR1 GTSNPN and CDR2 SVGIG (reference sequence). The V gene end was trimmed by 2 bases and the J gene end by 4 bases; junction bases not matched to a gene: 3. CDR3 bases: TGTGCCTGGAGTCCGGACAGGGTCTATGGCTACACCTTC. Translated: CAWSPDRVYGYTF.

This chain uses TRBV2 with TRBJ1-6; TRBD1 might be the D (5 bases). The CDR3 is 13 residues long. V was clipped by 6 bases and J by 10 bases, with 13 bases between them. The germline V gene has CDR1 SNHLY and CDR2 FYNNEI. CDR3 bases: TGTGCCAGCAGCGGGGGGAAGGAGTCACCCCTCCACTTT. Translation gives CASSGGKESPLHF.

Of note for this clonotype: One end of the junction does not line up with germline, which may come from a read error. The chain combines TRBV6-1 with TRBJ2-5; D gene ambiguous. From germline, CDR1 is MNHNS and CDR2 SASEGT. The CDR3 loop spans 15 amino acids. Here the CDR3 DNA reads TGTGCCAGCGGTGACGGGCCAGAGTTAGAAGAGACCCAGTACTTC. Translating gives CASGDGPELEETQYF.

The chain combines TRBV12-3 or TRBV12-4 with TRBJ2-7; D is ambiguous. Trimming shortened V by 5 bases and J by 3 bases, and 8 bases separated the two germline ends. The CDR3 totals 12 residues. The DNA of the CDR3 is TGTGCCAGCAGTCAACAGTACTACGAGCAGTACTTC. Translation gives CASSQQYYEQYF.

V gene TRBV28 combines with J gene TRBJ1-5; the match to TRBD1 covers 8 bases. This CDR3 region has 15 residues. V trimming: 4 bases; J trimming: 5 bases; junction bases outside the gene matches: 7. In germline, CDR1 is MDHEN, CDR2 SYDVKM. The CDR3 loop reads CASSSTGTGYQPQHF. CDR3 bases: TGTGCCAGCAGTTCCACCGGGACAGGATATCAGCCCCAGCATTTT.

This clonotype was seen just once. The rearrangement links TRBV15 to TRBJ1-1; D is unclear. Trimming stripped 4 bases from V and 0 bases from J, with 3 bases between. The CDR3 has 12 amino acids. The germline gives CDR1 LNHNV, CDR2 YYDKDF (reference sequence). The CDR3 spells CATSTVNTEAFF. CDR3 nucleotide sequence: TGTGCCACCAGCACAGTGAACACTGAAGCTTTCTTT.

The chain combines TRBV5-4 with TRBJ2-3; 7 bases are a match to TRBD1. This CDR3 is 13 amino acids long. Germline V gene data show CDR1 as SGHNT and CDR2 as YYREEE (reference sequence). The V and J ends lost 7 bases and 5 bases, in that order; junction bases with no gene match: 7. DNA of the CDR3: TGTGCCAGCCGGACAGGCGGAAAAGATACGCAGTATTTT. Protein product: CASRTGGKDTQYF.

CDR3 in DNA: TGCAGTGCTGGGGTCGGCCCCTACGAGCAGTACTTC. It yields the protein CSAGVGPYEQYF. The gene calls are TRBV20-1 and TRBJ2-7; D is unclear. The germline V and J ends were trimmed by 5 bases and 2 bases, with 10 bases remaining between them. The germline V gene has CDR1 DFQATT and CDR2 SNEGSKA (reference sequence). The length of the CDR3 is 12 residues.

In this sample, this clonotype turned up a few times. The gene calls are TRBV6-1 and TRBJ2-7; D may be TRBD2 (7 bases). With 2 bases removed from V and 9 bases from J, the gap between germline ends came to 11 bases. CDR1 MNHNS and CDR2 SASEGT come from the germline V gene. The CDR3 contains 12 residues. CDR3 region: CASSELGGRQYF. As DNA, the CDR3 is TGTGCCAGCAGTGAATTGGGGGGGCGGCAGTACTTC.

The rearrangement links TRBV20-1 to TRBJ1-1; 9 bases are shared with TRBD1. The CDR3 contains 13 residues. Germline CDR1 reads DFQATT; CDR2 reads SNEGSKA (reference sequence). With V trimmed by 5 bases and J by 8 bases, 9 bases remained unmatched. For the CDR3, the DNA is TGCAGTGCTCCAAAACCGGGACAGGGAGAAGCTTTCTTT. Protein: CSAPKPGQGEAFF.

The chain links TRBV18 to TRBJ2-7; D perhaps matches TRBD1 (5 bases). This CDR3 has 15 residues. Germline CDR1 KGHSH, CDR2 LQKENI. The V end was cut by 2 bases, the J end by 0 bases, with 11 bases between. The CDR3 sequence: CASSPSREYSYEQYF. The CDR3 coding sequence is TGTGCCAGCTCACCATCCAGGGAATACTCCTACGAGCAGTACTTC.

The genes are TRBV11-2 and TRBJ2-5, with a possible D match to TRBD2 (6 bases). Deletions cut 5 bases from V and 4 bases from J, with 11 bases between. The CDR3 extends over 13 amino acids. The germline V gene encodes CDR1 SGHAT and CDR2 FQNNGV. The CDR3 loop reads CASSRDSRETQYF. The CDR3 DNA reads TGTGCCAGCAGCCGGGACTCCAGAGAGACCCAGTACTTC.

The chain couples TRBV2 to TRBJ1-5; D is undetermined. Germline V gives CDR1 SNHLY, CDR2 FYNNEI. Trimming stripped 3 bases from V and 11 bases from J, with 17 bases between. The CDR3 is 14 residues long. The CDR3 DNA reads as TGTGCCAGCAGTGATGGCCAGGCGGCACTGGCCCAGCATTTT. Translating gives CASSDGQAALAQHF. Full variable domain (rest looked up from reference TRBV2 and TRBJ1-5): EPEVTQTPSHQVTQMGQEVILRCVPISNHLYFYWYRQILGQKVEFLVSFYNNEISEKSEIFDDQFSVERPDGSNFTLKIRSTKLEDSAMYFCASSDGQAALAQHFGDGTRLSIL.

CDR3 protein: CASSSSGNTGELFF. CDR3 nucleotides: TGTGCCAGCAGTTCCTCCGGGAACACCGGGGAGCTGTTTTTT. The V gene is TRBV6-6, the J gene TRBJ2-2; D unresolved. Germline V gives CDR1 MNHNY, CDR2 SVGAGI (reference sequence). There are 14 residues in the CDR3. V was clipped by 4 bases and J by 1 base, with 7 bases between them.

This chain joins TRBV7-9 and TRBJ1-4; D remains unclear. With 1 base removed from V and 2 bases from J, the gap between germline ends came to 11 bases. The CDR3 covers 16 residues. Germline CDR1 is SEHNR and CDR2 is FQNEAQ (reference sequence). CDR3 in amino acids: CASSLGIGATNEKLFF. CDR3 DNA sequence: TGTGCCAGCAGCTTAGGCATTGGCGCTACTAATGAAAAACTGTTTTTT.